These T cell receptor beta chains were read from a single sample in a study of blood T cell repertoires in COVID-19. The table came from immunoSEQ multiplex PCR; TCRdb's copy has only in-frame clones and leaves some out. The sample contains 250,000 to 300,000 clones, 70% to 90% of which appear only once. The sample was PBMCs or T cells enriched from blood (not recorded which). These receptors all stem from a woman under 40 who had recovered from COVID-19. CDR3s include the opening cysteine and the closing phenylalanine or tryptophan. Each record gives: J gene, clone size, V gene, D gene, CDR3 protein, CDR3 DNA. A D gene is named only where the DNA matches it firmly. Clone size appears in some rows only: once, few, many, or a class for an expanded clone.

TRBJ1-2 | - | TRBV9 | - | CASSVAGDYGYTF | TGTGCCAGCAGCGTCGCCGGGGACTATGGCTACACCTTC
TRBJ2-4 | - | TRBV30 | - | CAWSAMEGNIQYF | TGTGCCTGGAGTGCAATGGAGGGAAACATTCAGTACTTC
TRBJ1-2 | - | TRBV7-9 | - | CASSPLQPNYGYTF | TGTGCCAGCAGCCCGTTACAGCCTAACTATGGCTACACCTTC
TRBJ2-7 | few | TRBV4-2 | TRBD2 | CASTRGLAGGPDEQYF | TGTGCCAGCACTAGGGGACTAGCGGGAGGGCCGGACGAGCAGTACTTC
TRBJ1-1 | - | TRBV24-1 | - | CATLAQTANTEAFF | TGTGCCACCCTCGCTCAGACAGCTAACACTGAAGCTTTCTTT
TRBJ1-4 | - | TRBV7-4 | TRBD1 | CAIHLGQGGEKLFF | TGTGCCATCCACCTAGGACAGGGTGGTGAAAAACTGTTTTTT
TRBJ2-5 | - | TRBV4-2 | TRBD2 | CASSQTSGGVPETQYF | TGTGCCAGCAGCCAAACTAGCGGGGGGGTGCCCGAGACCCAGTACTTC
TRBJ2-3 | - | TRBV6-1 | - | CASSDPDFSTDTQYF | TGTGCCAGCAGTGACCCAGACTTTAGCACAGATACGCAGTATTTT
TRBJ2-7 | - | TRBV7-8 | - | CASSTRQAGYEQYF | TGTGCCAGCAGCACACGACAGGCGGGCTACGAGCAGTACTTC
TRBJ2-1 | once | TRBV15 | - | CATSPRSPGYNEQFF | TGTGCCACCAGCCCTCGGAGTCCCGGCTACAATGAGCAGTTCTTC
TRBJ2-1 | - | TRBV10-3 | - | CAISESPSATTNEQFF | TGTGCCATCAGTGAGTCTCCTAGCGCGACAACCAATGAGCAGTTCTTC
TRBJ1-2 | - | TRBV29-1 | - | CSVEDRLDYGYTF | TGCAGCGTTGAAGATCGGTTGGACTATGGCTACACCTTC
TRBJ1-5 | - | TRBV19 | - | CASGGDDRLSSNQPQHF | TGTGCCAGTGGGGGGGACGACCGCTTAAGTAGCAATCAGCCCCAGCATTTT
TRBJ1-1 | - | TRBV7-2 | TRBD1 | CASSLALRDSSMNTEAFF | TGTGCCAGCAGCTTAGCGTTACGGGACAGCTCCATGAACACTGAAGCTTTCTTT
TRBJ2-3 | - | TRBV9 | TRBD2 | CASSKAGVSTDTQYF | TGTGCCAGCAGTAAGGCGGGGGTTAGCACAGATACGCAGTATTTT
TRBJ1-1 | - | TRBV29-1 | TRBD1 | CSAGQGGTEAFF | TGCAGCGCTGGACAGGGCGGGACTGAAGCTTTCTTT
TRBJ2-3 | - | TRBV27 | TRBD2 | CASSYIAGGTTDTQYF | TGTGCCAGCAGTTACATAGCGGGAGGAACAACAGATACGCAGTATTTT
TRBJ1-2 | - | TRBV12-3/TRBV12-4 | - | CASSQQINYGYTF | TGTGCCAGCAGTCAACAAATTAACTATGGCTACACCTTC
TRBJ2-1 | - | TRBV19 | - | CASSTLGQLNEQFF | TGTGCCAGTAGTACACTCGGACAGCTCAATGAGCAGTTCTTC
TRBJ1-5 | - | TRBV19 | - | CASSMDTVLSQHF | TGTGCCAGTAGTATGGACACAGTACTCTCCCAGCATTTT
TRBJ1-5 | - | TRBV5-1 | - | CASSLEPGPLNQPQHF | TGCGCCAGCAGCTTGGAGCCAGGTCCATTGAATCAGCCCCAGCATTTT